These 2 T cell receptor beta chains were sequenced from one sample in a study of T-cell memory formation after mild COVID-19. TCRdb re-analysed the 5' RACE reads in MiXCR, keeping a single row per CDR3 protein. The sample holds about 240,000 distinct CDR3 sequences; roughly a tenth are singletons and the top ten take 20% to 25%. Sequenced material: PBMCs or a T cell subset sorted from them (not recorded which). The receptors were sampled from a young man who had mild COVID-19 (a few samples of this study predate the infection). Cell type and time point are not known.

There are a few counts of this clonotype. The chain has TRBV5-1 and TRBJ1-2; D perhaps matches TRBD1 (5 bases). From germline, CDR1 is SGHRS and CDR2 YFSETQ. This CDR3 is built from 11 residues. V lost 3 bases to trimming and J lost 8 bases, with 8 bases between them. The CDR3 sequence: CASSSRDGYTF. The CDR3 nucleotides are TGCGCCAGCAGCTCTAGGGACGGCTACACCTTC.

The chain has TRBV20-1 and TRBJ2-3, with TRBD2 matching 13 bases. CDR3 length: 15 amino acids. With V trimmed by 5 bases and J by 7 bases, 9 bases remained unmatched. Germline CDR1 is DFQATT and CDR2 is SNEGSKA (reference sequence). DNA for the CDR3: TGCAGTGCTCCCCCACTAGCGGGGGGGCCGAATACGCAGTATTTT. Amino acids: CSAPPLAGGPNTQYF.